This T cell receptor beta chain was sequenced in a study of PD-1 blockade in classical Hodgkin lymphoma (dated by TCRdb to the early 2020s). In terms of the full investigation: Nivolumab dosing was 3 mg/kg intravenously every 2 weeks, continuing until either disease progression or unacceptable toxicity. A peripheral blood immune signature of response to PD-1 blockade in classical Hodgkin lymphoma was defined using TCR beta sequencing and CyTOF.

The CDR3 starts with the cysteine, ends with the phenylalanine, and has 16 residues. Only the CDR3 region is kept as DNA, spanning 48 bases read in frame from base 1. From V the trimming removes 4 bases and from J it removes 6 bases, while the gene matches leave 13 bases of the junction unaccounted for. The germline V gene gives CDR1 as ENHRY and CDR2 as SYGVKD. Genomic DNA was isolated using the Qiagen DNeasy kit from unsorted PBMCs as well as from negatively selected CD4+ and CD8+ fractions. TCR beta CDR3 regions were amplified by immunoSEQ multiplex PCR using primers annealing to V and J segments. A synthetic immune receptor repertoire was used to minimize amplification bias, and any residual bias was removed computationally once sequencing was done. The original pipeline was this. Repertoire diversity was quantified as the Shannon entropy index using custom Python scripts. The unsorted, CD4+ and CD8+ repertoires were each analyzed separately, with the exception of combined analyses, where CD4+ and CD8+ sequences were merged in silico. Clonal expansion was defined as at least a 2-fold frequency increase after treatment relative to C1D1, with a pseudocount of 0.5 for undetected baseline clones. Clones with 0 or 1 copy at C1D1 were defined as singleton clones, while clones with 2 or more copies were defined as non-singleton clones. Clones expanded in unsorted samples were assigned a CD4+, CD8+ or unknown annotation through matching of protein sequences in sorted samples from the same patient. Wilcoxon tests on paired samples were used to test changes in diversity from C1D1 to C4D1. TCRdb obtained this table from immuneACCESS and retained in-frame rearrangements with V and J assigned. These tables miss some clones; where compared with another copy, unresolved V genes account for less than half of the shortfall, and the remainder is unexplained. The V and J calls and clone size come from that table; D and trimming were worked out from the DNA. Recorded for this sample are around 50,000 clones; around 90% of them occurred a single time. 14% of the sample comes from the top ten.

Broad study findings and their caveats: Baseline diversity similar to that of newly diagnosed patients was observed in trial patients achieving complete response, whereas significantly lower diversity was observed in partial responders and progressors. The study was restricted to a single clinical trial cohort, and the causes of repertoire differences, possibly disease activity or prior therapy, were left undefined. Baseline TCR diversity was reported as lower in newly diagnosed patients than in healthy donors, and lower still in relapsed/refractory patients. Patients starting nivolumab less than 1 year after ASCT had lower diversity and were excluded from later analyses to avoid confounding by immune reconstitution. A significant rise by C4D1 was seen in CD4+ but not CD8+ TCR diversity (p=0.0027 vs p=0.16), with the rise being most apparent in complete responders (p=0.02).

The time point label for this specimen denotes: cycle 4 day 1 (C4D1), after 5 to 7 weeks of nivolumab. All trial patients had relapsed after autologous stem cell transplantation, with cohorts A, B and C differing in prior brentuximab vedotin exposure. The trial cohort included around 56 patients with relapsed/refractory classical Hodgkin lymphoma, and each patient had a best overall response of complete response, partial response or progressive disease. Single-agent nivolumab was administered to trial patients in the multi-cohort phase II CheckMate 205 trial. An independent review committee assessed best overall response using the 2007 International Working Group response criteria. PBMCs from the trial were collected at three points: immediately before nivolumab initiation (C1D1), and during therapy at cycle 2 day 1 and cycle 4 day 1. Peripheral blood was collected in 8 mL Vacutainer Cell Preparation Tubes, from which PBMCs were isolated by centrifugation and then cryopreserved.

Remarks on this clone: Its cognate antigen has yet to be identified. Within one base of it there is no much larger clone, and no base qualities were kept.

The clonotype originates from a human donor with classical Hodgkin lymphoma. The sample here was peripheral blood mononuclear cells (PBMCs), taken before the fourth cycle of nivolumab. The chain is encoded by TRBV10-3 joined to TRBJ1-1; 8 junctional bases match TRBD1. The DNA reads TGTGCCATCAGTGGGGCCCCGGACAGGGATTATTCTGAAGCTTTCTTT. The encoded protein is CAISGAPDRDYSEAFF.